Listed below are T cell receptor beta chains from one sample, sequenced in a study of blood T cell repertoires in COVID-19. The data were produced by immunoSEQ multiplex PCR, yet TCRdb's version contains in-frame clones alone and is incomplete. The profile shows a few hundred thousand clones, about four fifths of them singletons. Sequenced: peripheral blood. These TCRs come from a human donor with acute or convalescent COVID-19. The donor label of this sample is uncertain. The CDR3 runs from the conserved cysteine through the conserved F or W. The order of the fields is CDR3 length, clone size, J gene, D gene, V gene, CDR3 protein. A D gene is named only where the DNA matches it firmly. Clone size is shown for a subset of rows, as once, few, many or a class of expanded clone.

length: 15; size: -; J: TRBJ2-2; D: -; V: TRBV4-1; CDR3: CASSQTGTNTGELFF
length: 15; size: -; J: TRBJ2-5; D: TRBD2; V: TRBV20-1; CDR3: CSASVPGLAGIPLYF
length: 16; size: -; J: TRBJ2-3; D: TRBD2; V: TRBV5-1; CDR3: CASALIPAGGTDTQYF
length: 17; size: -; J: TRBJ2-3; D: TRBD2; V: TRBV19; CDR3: CASSMGLASGVPDTQYF
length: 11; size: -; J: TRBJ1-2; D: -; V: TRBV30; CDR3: CAWSVQYGYTF
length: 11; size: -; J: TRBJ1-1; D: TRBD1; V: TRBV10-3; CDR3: CAISENRGAFF
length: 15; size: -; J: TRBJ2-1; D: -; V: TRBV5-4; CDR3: CASSPSLAPYNEQFF
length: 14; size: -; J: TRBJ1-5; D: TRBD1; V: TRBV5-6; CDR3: CASSSRGRDQPQHF
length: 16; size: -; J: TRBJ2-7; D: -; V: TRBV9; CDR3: CASSVVWRASSYEQYF
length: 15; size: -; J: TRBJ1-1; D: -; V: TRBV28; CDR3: CASSFPRTLHTEAFF
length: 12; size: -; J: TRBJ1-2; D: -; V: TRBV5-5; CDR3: CASSPSNYGYTF
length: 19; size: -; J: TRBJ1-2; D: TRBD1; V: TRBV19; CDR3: CASRTRFGTGVMGNYGYTF
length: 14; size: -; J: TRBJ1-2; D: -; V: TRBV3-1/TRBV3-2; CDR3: CASSQAAGSYGYTF
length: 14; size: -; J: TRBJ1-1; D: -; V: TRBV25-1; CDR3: CASSGPGKRTEAFF
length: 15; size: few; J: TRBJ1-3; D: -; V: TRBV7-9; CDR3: CASRRQQSSGNTIYF
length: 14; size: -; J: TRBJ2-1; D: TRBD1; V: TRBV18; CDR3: CASSRDRKYNEQFF
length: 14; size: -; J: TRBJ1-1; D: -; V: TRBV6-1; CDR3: CASSEWGQVTEAFF
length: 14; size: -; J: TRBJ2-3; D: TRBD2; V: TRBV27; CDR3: CASRRAGGPGTQYF
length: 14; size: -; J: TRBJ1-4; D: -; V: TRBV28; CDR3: CASRVNSGNEKLFF
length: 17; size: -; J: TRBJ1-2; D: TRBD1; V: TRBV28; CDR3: CASSYSGTGGVGYGYTF
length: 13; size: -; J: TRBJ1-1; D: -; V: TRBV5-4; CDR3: CASSWGGNTEAFF
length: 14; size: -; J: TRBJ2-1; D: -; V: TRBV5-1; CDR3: CASRDSGSYNEQFF